Shown below are 27 T cell receptor beta chains from a single sample sequenced in a study of cytomegalovirus exposure and HLA in healthy donors. This table comes from immunoSEQ multiplex PCR, and its TCRdb copy is limited to in-frame clones, with some not included. Of about 130,000 clones listed, 89% were seen once; the top ten hold less than 1.5%. The sample taken for sequencing was PBMCs. All receptors derive from a young woman in good health and CMV-seronegative.

This rearrangement joins TRBV4-3 to TRBJ2-7, with D perhaps TRBD1 (6 bases). The CDR3 has 14 amino acids. Germline assignment: CDR1 LGHNA and CDR2 YSLEER. Trimming cost V 0 bases and J 6 bases, with 12 bases left between them. The CDR3 nucleotides are TGCGCCAGCAGCCAAGAGACAGGTTTGGGCGAGCAGTACTTC. This codes for CASSQETGLGEQYF.

CDR3 loop: CASSFDRAEGQPQHF. The DNA for the CDR3 is TGTGCCAGCAGCTTCGACAGGGCGGAGGGGCAGCCCCAGCATTTT. The chain uses TRBV4-2 and TRBJ1-5, with TRBD1 matching over 7 bases. Germline V gives CDR1 LGHNA, CDR2 YNFKEQ. The junction had 11 bases not matched to a gene; V was cut back by 5 bases and J by 7 bases. This CDR3 is built from 15 residues.

V usage is TRBV5-1 and J usage is TRBJ2-5; 10 bases are a match to TRBD2. CDR1 and CDR2 (germline): SGHRS, YFSETQ. This CDR3 comprises 15 residues. V trimming: 6 bases; J trimming: 2 bases; junction bases outside the gene matches: 7. CDR3 sequence: CASKSSGGPQETQYF. CDR3 bases: TGCGCCAGCAAATCTAGCGGGGGCCCTCAAGAGACCCAGTACTTC. Full variable domain (missing parts from reference TRBV5-1 and TRBJ2-5): KAGVTQTPRYLIKTRGQQVTLSCSPISGHRSVSWYQQTPGQGLQFLFEYFSETQRNKGNFPGRFSGRQFSNSRSEMNVSTLELGDSALYLCASKSSGGPQETQYFGPGTRLLVL.

This clone showed up just a few times. V gene TRBV6-1 combines with J gene TRBJ1-4, with no clear D. CDR3 length equals 14 residues. Germline V gene lookup returns CDR1 MNHNS and CDR2 SASEGT. V was pared by 7 bases and J by 4 bases, with 13 bases between. CDR3 nucleotide sequence: TGTGCCAGCACCCCGAGGTCCCTTAATGAAAAACTGTTTTTT. It specifies CASTPRSLNEKLFF.

This clone occurred once. The chain couples TRBV27 to TRBJ2-3, with D possibly matching TRBD2 (5 bases). V dropped 2 bases and J dropped 4 bases, with 13 bases sitting between them. The germline CDR1 and CDR2 sequences are MNHEY and SMNVEV (reference sequence). CDR3 length: 15 residues. Here the CDR3 DNA reads TGTGCCAGCAGTTTACCGGGCCCCGGGGCAGATACGCAGTATTTT. It is translated as CASSLPGPGADTQYF.

This sequence joins TRBV28 and TRBJ1-4; D is undetermined. This CDR3 is 16 amino acids long. The germline V gene has CDR1 MDHEN and CDR2 SYDVKM. V was trimmed by 4 bases and J by 0 bases, leaving 12 bases between them. The CDR3 sequence is CASSWRPRTTNEKLFF. CDR3 DNA sequence: TGTGCCAGCAGTTGGAGGCCGAGGACAACTAATGAAAAACTGTTTTTT.

The genes are TRBV7-6 and TRBJ1-5; TRBD1 might be the D (6 bases). This CDR3 has 14 amino acids. The germline CDR1 and CDR2 sequences are SGHVS and FNYEAQ. V lost 6 bases and J lost 2, with 11 bases in between. Here the CDR3 reads CASSSDSGNQPQHF. In DNA, the CDR3 is TGTGCCAGCAGTTCGGACAGTGGCAATCAGCCCCAGCATTTT. Variable domain in full (rest from reference TRBV7-6 and TRBJ1-5): GAGVSQSPRYKVTKRGQDVALRCDPISGHVSLYWYRQALGQGPEFLTYFNYEAQQDKSGLPNDRFSAERPEGSISTLTIQRTEQRDSAMYRCASSSDSGNQPQHFGDGTRLSIL.

This clone was counted a few times. The V call is TRBV6-5, the J call TRBJ2-3, with 8 bases aligning to TRBD1. V was clipped by 8 bases and J by 6 bases; unmatched bases: 7. The CDR3 covers 13 residues. CDR1 MNHEY and CDR2 SVGAGI come from the germline V gene. The CDR3: CASSPPGGDTQYF. The CDR3 DNA is TGTGCCAGCTCTCCCCCAGGGGGCGATACGCAGTATTTT.

The chain carries TRBV27 and TRBJ1-3; no reliable D call. Germline values: CDR1 MNHEY, CDR2 SMNVEV (reference sequence). The CDR3 is made up of 17 amino acids. The ends were cut back, 4 bases at V and 1 base at J, with 17 bases in the middle. CDR3 protein: CASSSLPPFSSGNTIYF. CDR3 sequence (DNA): TGTGCCAGCAGTTCTCTCCCCCCTTTTTCGTCTGGAAACACCATATATTTT.

This rearrangement joins TRBV25-1 to TRBJ2-1; weak D call: TRBD1 (6 bases). Deletions cut 2 bases from V and 1 base from J, with 12 bases between. CDR1 and CDR2 from the germline V gene are MGHDK and SYGVNS. CDR3 length: 16 amino acids. The DNA for the CDR3 is TGTGCCAGCAGTGAACTCCAGGGGTTGTCCTACAATGAGCAGTTCTTC. Its translation is CASSELQGLSYNEQFF. The full variable domain, completed using reference TRBV25-1 and TRBJ2-1, is EADIYQTPRYLVIGTGKKITLECSQTMGHDKMYWYQQDPGMELHLIHYSYGVNSTEKGDLSSESTVSRIRTEHFPLTLESARPSHTSQYLCASSELQGLSYNEQFFGPGTRLTVL.

The chain recombines TRBV5-6 with TRBJ2-3; no firm D call. V lost 0 bases and J lost 7, with 9 bases in between. CDR3 length: 13 residues. Germline values: CDR1 SGHDT, CDR2 YYEEEE. DNA of the CDR3: TGTGCCAGCAGCTTGGCCATAGCCAATACGCAGTATTTT. This encodes CASSLAIANTQYF. Based on the CDR3 plus reference TRBV5-6 and TRBJ2-3, the full variable domain is DAGVTQSPTHLIKTRGQQVTLRCSPKSGHDTVSWYQQALGQGPQFIFQYYEEEERQRGNFPDRFSGHQFPNYSSELNVNALLLGDSALYLCASSLAIANTQYFGPGTRLTVL.

The chain has TRBV19 and TRBJ2-2, with TRBD1 as a possible D gene (5 bases). V was cut by 6 bases and J by 0 bases, with 17 bases left in between. The CDR3 covers 17 residues. Germline CDR1 reads LNHDA; CDR2 reads SQIVND (reference sequence). This CDR3 is CASRRTLHGANTGELFF. The CDR3, as DNA: TGTGCCAGTAGGAGGACACTCCATGGGGCGAACACCGGGGAGCTGTTTTTT.

This clone occurred a few times. The chain carries TRBV27 and TRBJ1-2, with a tentative D call TRBD1 (6 bases). The CDR3 consists of 15 residues. Germline V gene sequence: CDR1 MNHEY, CDR2 SMNVEV (reference sequence). The germline V and J ends were trimmed by 5 bases and 5 bases, with 18 bases remaining between them. DNA for the CDR3: TGTGCCAGCAGTAGAGGGACAACCAGCGTTTATGGCTACACCTTC. This encodes CASSRGTTSVYGYTF.

J is TRBJ2-4 and V is TRBV7-2, with 7 nucleotides matching TRBD1. The germline gives CDR1 SGHTA, CDR2 FQGNSA. This CDR3 has 14 residues. With 5 bases clipped from V and 2 bases from J, the junction kept 3 bases outside the gene matches. In nucleotides, the CDR3 is TGTGCCAGCAGCAAGGGGGCGACCAAAAACATTCAGTACTTC. This encodes CASSKGATKNIQYF.

This rearrangement joins TRBV7-2 to TRBJ1-5; D remains unclear. The CDR3 totals 15 residues. Trimming stripped 5 bases from V and 0 bases from J, with 11 bases between. Germline loops: CDR1 SGHTA, CDR2 FQGNSA. The CDR3 DNA reads TGTGCCAGCAGCCAAGGACTAAATAGCAATCAGCCCCAGCATTTT. This encodes CASSQGLNSNQPQHF.

The V call is TRBV30, the J call TRBJ1-1; 8 positions match TRBD1. CDR3 length equals 13 residues. CDR1 and CDR2 from the germline V gene are GTSNPN and SVGIG (reference sequence). V dropped 2 bases and J dropped 4; count of bases not matched to a gene: 3. This chain's CDR3 is CAWSSTGVTEAFF. CDR3 DNA sequence: TGTGCCTGGAGTTCGACAGGGGTCACTGAAGCTTTCTTT.

This chain joins TRBV27 and TRBJ2-7; TRBD2 agrees at 14 bases. This CDR3 contains 13 residues. Germline loops: CDR1 MNHEY, CDR2 SMNVEV (reference sequence). J lost 6 bases, V lost 8 bases, and 3 bases had no gene match. DNA for the CDR3: TGTGCCAGCCGGACTAGCGGGAGGACCGAGCAGTACTTC. This sequence encodes CASRTSGRTEQYF.

The V and J genes are TRBV30 and TRBJ2-3, with D perhaps matching TRBD2 (6 bases). Trimming removed 3 bases at V and 5 bases at J, with 21 bases between. The CDR3 is 16 amino acids. Germline V gene data show CDR1 as GTSNPN and CDR2 as SVGIG (reference sequence). The CDR3 nucleotides read TGTGCCTGGAGAACCGGGACTTCTCTAGCCTTAGATACGCAGTATTTT. Translating gives CAWRTGTSLALDTQYF.

This clone was seen only a few times. The V gene is TRBV27, the J gene TRBJ2-3, with TRBD2 matching 14 bases. CDR1 and CDR2 from the germline V gene are MNHEY and SMNVEV (reference sequence). Trimming cost V 7 bases and J 4 bases; bases outside gene matches: 1. The CDR3 sequence is 14 residues long. CDR3 nucleotide sequence: TGTGCCAGCATGACTAGCGGGGGGGCAGATACGCAGTATTTT. Translating it yields CASMTSGGADTQYF.

The CDR3: CASSPTGSGEQFF. CDR3 DNA sequence: TGTGCCAGCAGCCCGACAGGGAGCGGTGAGCAGTTCTTC. The V call is TRBV6-5, the J call TRBJ2-1; TRBD1 agrees at 7 bases. With V trimmed by 6 bases and J by 9 bases, 8 bases remained unmatched. The germline CDR1 and CDR2 sequences are MNHEY and SVGAGI. The CDR3 is 13 residues long.

The chain joins TRBV30 to TRBJ1-4; no reliable D call. Germline values: CDR1 GTSNPN, CDR2 SVGIG (reference sequence). V was shortened by 2 bases and J by 4 bases, with 8 bases between the two germline ends. The CDR3 length is 13 residues. The DNA of the CDR3 is TGTGCCTGGAGTCCCCGACTTAATGAAAAACTGTTTTTT. Translated: CAWSPRLNEKLFF.

The chain links TRBV28 to TRBJ2-2, with D maybe TRBD1 (6 bases). Germline V gene data show CDR1 as MDHEN and CDR2 as SYDVKM. The CDR3 is made up of 12 amino acids. V lost 8 bases to trimming and J lost 3 bases, with 7 bases between them. The CDR3 loop reads CASGGDTGELFF. In DNA, the CDR3 is TGTGCCAGCGGGGGCGACACCGGGGAGCTGTTTTTT.

Here the CDR3 DNA reads TGTGCCAGCAGTCACGGACAGGATGGACCCTCACCCCTCCACTTT. Amino acids: CASSHGQDGPSPLHF. This chain joins TRBV28 and TRBJ1-6, with TRBD1 matching over 7 bases. J was trimmed by 10 bases and V by 5 bases; bases with no gene match: 11. This CDR3 is built from 15 residues. Germline V CDR1 and CDR2: MDHEN, SYDVKM.

The V and J genes are TRBV11-2 and TRBJ2-7; 10 bases agree with TRBD1. After removal of 5 bases from V and 5 bases from J, the junction contained 6 bases not matched to a gene. The length of the CDR3 is 14 residues. The germline gives CDR1 SGHAT, CDR2 FQNNGV. For the CDR3, the DNA is TGTGCCAGCAGCAGCAGGACAGGGGGTGACGAGCAGTACTTC. It translates to CASSSRTGGDEQYF.

The chain couples TRBV28 to TRBJ2-7; D perhaps matches TRBD2 (5 bases). CDR3 length: 14 residues. In germline, CDR1 is MDHEN, CDR2 SYDVKM. Trimming removed 3 bases at V and 2 bases at J, with 11 bases between. CDR3 nucleotide sequence: TGTGCCAGCAGTTTCGCGGGTGATGCCTACGAGCAGTACTTC. This gives the protein CASSFAGDAYEQYF.

V is TRBV28 and J is TRBJ2-5; 7 bases align to TRBD1. Trimming at V came to 10 bases and at J to 5 bases, leaving 13 bases not matched to a gene. The CDR3 loop spans 14 amino acids. Per the germline V gene, CDR1 is MDHEN and CDR2 is SYDVKM. The CDR3: CAILRQGRGETQYF. CDR3 in DNA: TGTGCCATCCTCAGACAGGGTCGTGGGGAGACCCAGTACTTC. Full variable domain (remainder filled in from reference TRBV28 and TRBJ2-5): DVKVTQSSRYLVKRTGEKVFLECVQDMDHENMFWYRQDPGLGLRLIYFSYDVKMKEKGDIPEGYSVSREKKERFSLILESASTNQTSMYLCAILRQGRGETQYFGPGTRLLVL.

This clone was observed a handful of times. The chain is built from TRBV28 and TRBJ1-2; 7 bases are shared with TRBD1. In germline, CDR1 is MDHEN, CDR2 SYDVKM. J was trimmed by 6 bases and V by 10 bases; bases with no gene match: 11. The CDR3 spans 13 residues. This chain's CDR3 is CATLTGYRNGYTF. As DNA, the CDR3 is TGTGCCACCTTGACAGGGTACAGGAATGGCTACACCTTC.